A selection of T cell receptor beta chains follows, all from one sample in a study of blood T cell repertoires in COVID-19. The repertoire was sequenced with immunoSEQ multiplex PCR; TCRdb's copy has only in-frame clones and lacks some. The sample gives tens of thousands of clones, 80% to 90% of which show up once; approximately 4.6% is in the top ten. What was sequenced was peripheral blood. The receptor set was obtained from a human donor in a cohort sampled during active COVID-19. Each CDR3 is given with its conserved first and last residue. The D gene is left open where the match is weak. A clone size is listed for some rows: how often the clone was seen (once, few, many), or a class if it is expanded.

v_call	j_call	d_call	clone_size	cdr3_nt	cdr3_aa
TRBV28	TRBJ2-6	TRBD1	NA	TGTGCCAGCCTGGGACAGGGGGGCTCTGGGGCCAACGTCCTGACTTTC	CASLGQGGSGANVLTF
TRBV6-2/TRBV6-3	TRBJ1-5	NA	NA	TGTGCCAGCAGTTACAAGACAGGCGATGGGTCGCCCCAGCATTTT	CASSYKTGDGSPQHF
TRBV30	TRBJ1-2	TRBD1	once	TGTGCCTGGAGCCGAGGGACAGGGGGCGGGGGCTACACCTTC	CAWSRGTGGGGYTF
TRBV18	TRBJ2-3	TRBD2	NA	TGTGCCAGCTCACCACCGGGGGGGATCACAGATACGCAGTATTTT	CASSPPGGITDTQYF
TRBV5-4	TRBJ2-1	TRBD2	NA	TGTGCCAGCAGCCCGGCTAGGACTAGCGGGGGGAATGAGCAGTTCTTC	CASSPARTSGGNEQFF
TRBV7-8	TRBJ2-1	NA	NA	TGTGCCAGCAGCTCTGAGCTGTTCCGAGGGCCCTACAATGAGCAGTTCTTC	CASSSELFRGPYNEQFF
TRBV5-1	TRBJ2-2	TRBD2	NA	TGCGCCAGCAGCTCCCAGACTAGCTCCGGGGAGCTGTTTTTT	CASSSQTSSGELFF
TRBV9	TRBJ2-5	TRBD2	NA	TGTGCCAGCAGCCCACGACTTGGCGGGAGCAACCAAGAGACCCAGTACTTC	CASSPRLGGSNQETQYF
TRBV5-5	TRBJ2-6	NA	NA	TGTGCCAGCAGCCAATCAGGGTCCGGGGCCAACGTCCTGACTTTC	CASSQSGSGANVLTF
TRBV9	TRBJ1-4	NA	NA	TGTGCCAGCAGCCCCTTTGAGAATCCTAATGAAAAACTGTTTTTT	CASSPFENPNEKLFF
TRBV6-5	TRBJ1-6	NA	NA	TGTGCCAGCAGTTATAGTTTGGGGGGGCTAGGTTCACCCCTCCACTTT	CASSYSLGGLGSPLHF
TRBV4-1	TRBJ2-7	NA	NA	TGCGCCAGCAGCCGGGGGGTGGGGACCTACGAGCAGTACTTC	CASSRGVGTYEQYF
TRBV19	TRBJ2-1	TRBD1	NA	TGTGCCAGTAGTATTCACGGAACAGGGGCATCCTACAATGAGCAGTTCTTC	CASSIHGTGASYNEQFF
TRBV9	TRBJ1-1	TRBD1	NA	TGTGCCAGCAGCGTAGGCCCAGGTTGGGACAGTTCTTTCTTT	CASSVGPGWDSSFF
TRBV6-5	TRBJ2-7	TRBD2	NA	TGTGCCAGCAGCCACTCGGGGGGGGTTGTCGAGCAGTACTTC	CASSHSGGVVEQYF
TRBV4-2	TRBJ1-6	NA	few	TGTGCCAGCAGCCAAGACGGGGGTGCGGATTCACCCCTCCACTTT	CASSQDGGADSPLHF
TRBV7-2	TRBJ1-5	NA	once	TGTGCCAGCAGCCCCATGGCAAATCAGCCCCAGCATTTT	CASSPMANQPQHF
TRBV10-3	TRBJ2-1	TRBD1	NA	TGTGCCATCAGTGGACAGGGTGCAGACAATGAGCAGTTCTTC	CAISGQGADNEQFF
TRBV27	TRBJ1-2	NA	NA	TGTGCCAGCAGTTTATTGGGAGATTCTAACTATGGCTACACCTTC	CASSLLGDSNYGYTF
TRBV5-1	TRBJ2-7	NA	NA	TGCGCCAGCAGCTTAGAGCCGGCTGTAAGGGGCGAGCAGTACTTC	CASSLEPAVRGEQYF
TRBV10-1	TRBJ2-3	TRBD2	NA	TGCGCCAGCAGTGATGGACTAGCCGTGACAGATACGCAGTATTTT	CASSDGLAVTDTQYF
TRBV9	TRBJ2-7	TRBD1	once	TGTGCCAGCTCCCCTTCCGGGACAGGGGCGATTATAAGCTCCTACGAGCAGTACTTC	CASSPSGTGAIISSYEQYF
TRBV19	TRBJ1-1	TRBD1	NA	TGTGCCAGTACCCGACAGGGTGACACTGAAGCTTTCTTT	CASTRQGDTEAFF
TRBV3-1/TRBV3-2	TRBJ1-3	NA	once	TGTGCCAGCAGCCTTCCTGAGAACACCATATATTTT	CASSLPENTIYF
TRBV2	TRBJ2-7	NA	NA	TGTGCCAGCAGTTTCACTAGGGACTACGAGCAGTACTTC	CASSFTRDYEQYF
TRBV19	TRBJ1-1	TRBD1	few	TGTGCCAGTGACAGGGGCATGAACACTGAAGCTTTCTTT	CASDRGMNTEAFF
TRBV19	TRBJ1-5	NA	NA	TGTGCCAGTAGTATAAATCTACAGGGTCAGCCCCAGCATTTT	CASSINLQGQPQHF
TRBV6-4	TRBJ2-7	TRBD2	NA	TGTGCCAGCAGTCCCAGCGGGGGGACCTCCTACGAGCAGTACTTC	CASSPSGGTSYEQYF
TRBV18	TRBJ2-7	NA	NA	TGTGCCAGCTCACCACGGGAGAACTCCTACGAGCAGTACTTC	CASSPRENSYEQYF
TRBV10-1	TRBJ1-5	NA	NA	TGCGCCAGCAGCTCCCGGGACACAGCTAATCAGCCCCAGCATTTT	CASSSRDTANQPQHF
TRBV6-6	TRBJ2-7	NA	NA	TGTGCCAGCAGTTACTCATGGCAGGGGTCTGAGGACGAGCAGTACTTC	CASSYSWQGSEDEQYF
TRBV14	TRBJ2-1	NA	NA	TGTGCCAGCAGCCACAAGTCCGGGAACGGGTACAATGAGCAGTTCTTC	CASSHKSGNGYNEQFF
TRBV29-1	TRBJ2-7	NA	NA	TGCAGCGTTGGGGTGTGGGGCTTGGAGCAGTACTTC	CSVGVWGLEQYF
TRBV6-6	TRBJ2-1	NA	NA	TGTGCCAGCAGTTACTCCGCGATAGTACGTGAGCAGTTCTTC	CASSYSAIVREQFF
TRBV6-5	TRBJ2-7	TRBD2	NA	TGTGCCAGCAGTTCCTGGCGGGAGAACAACGAGCAGTACTTC	CASSSWRENNEQYF
TRBV3-1/TRBV3-2	TRBJ2-7	TRBD2	NA	TGTGCCAGCAGCCAAGATACCGCTAGCGGGTCAGGCTACGAGCAGTACTTC	CASSQDTASGSGYEQYF
TRBV5-4	TRBJ2-2	NA	NA	TGTGCCAGCAGCTTGGGGCTCACCGGGGAGCTGTTTTTT	CASSLGLTGELFF
TRBV4-3	TRBJ2-7	NA	NA	TGCGCCAGCAGCCAAGTTGCAGGGGACTACGAGCAGTACTTC	CASSQVAGDYEQYF
TRBV12-5	TRBJ2-1	TRBD2	once	TGTGCTAGTGCCCCCAGCGGGAGAGTTGTAAATGAGCAGTTCTTC	CASAPSGRVVNEQFF
TRBV19	TRBJ1-2	NA	NA	TGTGCCAGTAGTCTCTACCCCGTGTCAGGGCATGGCTACACCTTC	CASSLYPVSGHGYTF
TRBV7-9	TRBJ1-1	NA	NA	TGTGCCAGCAACAAAGGGGGGCAGAACACTGAAGCTTTCTTT	CASNKGGQNTEAFF
TRBV5-4	TRBJ1-1	TRBD1	few	TGTGCCAGCAGCTCAGGGACAGGACTGAACACTGAAGCTTTCTTT	CASSSGTGLNTEAFF
TRBV9	TRBJ1-4	TRBD1	NA	TGTGCCAGCAGCGTAGACAGGGGTGGTCGTGAAAAACTGTTTTTT	CASSVDRGGREKLFF
TRBV7-9	TRBJ1-2	NA	once	TGTGCCAGCAGCCTATACGGGAGGGAAAATTACTATGGCTACACCTTC	CASSLYGRENYYGYTF
TRBV10-2	TRBJ2-5	TRBD2	NA	TGCGCCAGCCATAGCGGGACGGAGACCCAGTACTTC	CASHSGTETQYF
TRBV23-1	TRBJ1-2	NA	few	TGCGCCAGCAGTCATTCCCTATCCGGGACAACGATTTTCCCCATCAACTATGGCTACACCTTC	CASSHSLSGTTIFPINYGYTF
TRBV9	TRBJ2-5	NA	few	TGTGCCACTAGGGGGCAAGAGACCCAGTACTTC	CATRGQETQYF
TRBV20-1	TRBJ2-3	NA	NA	TGCAGTGCTAGTGGGGACATAAAGACAGATACGCAGTATTTT	CSASGDIKTDTQYF
TRBV18	TRBJ2-3	TRBD2	NA	TGTGCCAGCTCACTCCCTAGCGGGAGAGACTACGGTACGCAGTATTTT	CASSLPSGRDYGTQYF
TRBV7-2	TRBJ1-5	TRBD1	NA	TGTGCCAGCAGCTTGCGGGGACAGATCAATCAGCCCCAGCATTTT	CASSLRGQINQPQHF
TRBV6-5	TRBJ2-3	TRBD2	NA	TGTGCCAGCACGACTAGCGGGATGACAGATACGCAGTATTTT	CASTTSGMTDTQYF
TRBV2	TRBJ2-1	NA	NA	TGTGCCAGCAGTCAAAACAGAGGGACCTACAATGAGCAGTTCTTC	CASSQNRGTYNEQFF
TRBV18	TRBJ1-5	TRBD1	NA	TGTGCCAGCTCACAGGGACAGGGTGGCAATCAGCCCCAGCATTTT	CASSQGQGGNQPQHF
TRBV5-6	TRBJ2-5	NA	NA	TGTGCCAGCAGCTTGTCAGTCTGGGAGACCCAGTACTTC	CASSLSVWETQYF
TRBV15	TRBJ1-5	NA	once	TGTGCCACCAGCAGAGATCCTAAAGATCAGCCCCAGCATTTT	CATSRDPKDQPQHF
TRBV5-4	TRBJ1-4	TRBD1	NA	TGTGCCAGCAGCCTGGGACAGGTGAATGAAAAACTGTTTTTT	CASSLGQVNEKLFF
TRBV30	TRBJ1-5	NA	NA	TGTGCCTGGAGTGCCGGACAGAATCAGCCCCAGCATTTT	CAWSAGQNQPQHF
TRBV9	TRBJ1-1	NA	once	TGTGCCAGCAGCGTAGCTGGTGACGTCGAGAGGGCTTTCTTT	CASSVAGDVERAFF
TRBV4-3	TRBJ1-6	NA	NA	TGCGCCAGCAGCCAAGAGGCCACAGGAAATAATTCACCCCTCCACTTT	CASSQEATGNNSPLHF
TRBV5-1	TRBJ2-3	NA	NA	TGCGCCAGCAGCTTTGCGGTGTCAGATACGCAGTATTTT	CASSFAVSDTQYF